The rows below give T cell receptor beta chains drawn from one sample of a study of CD8+ T cells in alopecia areata. TCRdb's copy holds only in-frame clones and misses some; the assay was immunoSEQ multiplex PCR. The sample includes about 160,000 clones, 87% of them seen just once. Specimen: CD8+ T cells sorted from blood, collected at week 0. Every receptor here comes from a human donor with alopecia areata. Both conserved end residues are part of each CDR3. D genes are given only for firm matches. Clone size is shown for a subset of rows, as once, few, many or a class of expanded clone.

.	15	.	TRBJ2-1	TRBV27	TGTGCCAGCAGCCTGGACAGCTATACCTACAATGAGCAGTTCTTC	CASSLDSYTYNEQFF
.	14	.	TRBJ1-5	TRBV6-5	TGTGCCAGCAGAGAGACAGTTTCCAATCAGCCCCAGCATTTT	CASRETVSNQPQHF
once	15	.	TRBJ2-1	TRBV13	TGTGCCAGCAGCCCAGAGCAGAGCTCCTACAATGAGCAGTTCTTC	CASSPEQSSYNEQFF
.	15	TRBD1	TRBJ1-5	TRBV7-8	TGTGCCAGCAGCCCTCGGGACAGGAGCAATCAGCCCCAGCATTTT	CASSPRDRSNQPQHF
.	16	TRBD2	TRBJ2-3	TRBV5-4	TGTGCCAGCAGCTTCCAGCGGGAGCACGAAACAGATACGCAGTATTTT	CASSFQREHETDTQYF
.	16	.	TRBJ2-1	TRBV7-2	TGTGCCAGCAGCTTAGCGTCGGCAGGGGTCTACAATGAGCAGTTCTTC	CASSLASAGVYNEQFF
.	15	TRBD1	TRBJ2-7	TRBV27	TGTGCCAGCAGTAGCGGGACAGGGGGTCTAAACGAGCAGTACTTC	CASSSGTGGLNEQYF
.	13	.	TRBJ2-7	TRBV4-2	TGTTCCAGCAGCCAATTAAGTAGTTACGAGCAGTACTTC	CSSSQLSSYEQYF
.	15	.	TRBJ1-5	TRBV6-1	TGTGCCAGCAGGGACCTCCTGGGGGGCAATCAGCCCCAGCATTTT	CASRDLLGGNQPQHF
.	16	.	TRBJ2-3	TRBV7-2	TGTGCCAGCAGCTTAGCGGAGGGAAGTATCACAGATACGCAGTATTTT	CASSLAEGSITDTQYF
.	15	.	TRBJ2-7	TRBV5-1	TGCGCCAGCAGCCCAGGGACGGGAAGCTCCTACGAGCAGTACTTC	CASSPGTGSSYEQYF
.	12	.	TRBJ1-2	TRBV7-9	TGTGCCAGCAGGTACATAGAATCTGGCTACACCTTC	CASRYIESGYTF
once	13	.	TRBJ2-1	TRBV4-1	TGCGCCAGCAGCCAATTCAGCGGCAATGAGCAGTTCTTC	CASSQFSGNEQFF
.	14	.	TRBJ2-7	TRBV19	TGTGCCAGTAGTTCCGCCGGGACCTCCTACGAGCAGTACTTC	CASSSAGTSYEQYF
.	17	.	TRBJ2-2	TRBV5-6	TGTGCCAGCAGCTCAGTACGGGAAACCCTGGACACCGGGGAGCTGTTTTTT	CASSSVRETLDTGELFF